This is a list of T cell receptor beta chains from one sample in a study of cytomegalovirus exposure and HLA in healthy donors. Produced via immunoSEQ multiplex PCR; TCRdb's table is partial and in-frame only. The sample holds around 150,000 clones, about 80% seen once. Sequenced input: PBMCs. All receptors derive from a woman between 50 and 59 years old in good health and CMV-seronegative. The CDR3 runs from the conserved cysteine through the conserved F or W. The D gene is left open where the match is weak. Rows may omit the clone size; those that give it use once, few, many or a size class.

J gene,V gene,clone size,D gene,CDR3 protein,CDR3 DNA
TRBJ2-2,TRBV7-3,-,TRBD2,CASSLTARASGNTGELFF,TGTGCCAGCAGCTTAACTGCAAGGGCTAGCGGTAACACCGGGGAGCTGTTTTTT
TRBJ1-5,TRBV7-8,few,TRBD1,CASSFRTGRRDQPQHF,TGTGCCAGCAGCTTCCGGACAGGGCGAAGGGATCAGCCCCAGCATTTT
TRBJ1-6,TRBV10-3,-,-,CAISEFGGSNSPLHF,TGTGCCATCAGTGAGTTTGGGGGGTCTAATTCACCCCTCCACTTT
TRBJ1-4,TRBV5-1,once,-,CASSLEMAFNEKLFF,TGCGCCAGCAGCTTGGAGATGGCTTTTAATGAAAAACTGTTTTTT
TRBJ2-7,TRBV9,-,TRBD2,CASSVGGTSNYEQYF,TGTGCCAGCAGCGTAGGGGGGACTAGCAACTACGAGCAGTACTTC
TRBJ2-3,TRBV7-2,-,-,CASSSSDTQYF,TGTGCCAGCAGCTCCTCGGATACGCAGTATTTT
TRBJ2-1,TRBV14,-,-,CASSPFLASVDEQFF,TGTGCCAGCAGCCCTTTTCTAGCGTCAGTGGATGAGCAGTTCTTC
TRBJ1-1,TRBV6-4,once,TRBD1,CASRGTENTEAFF,TGTGCCAGCAGAGGGACAGAGAACACTGAAGCTTTCTTT
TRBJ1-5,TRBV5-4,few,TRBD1,CASSRGQGAEQPQHF,TGTGCCAGCAGCCGGGGACAGGGGGCCGAGCAGCCCCAGCATTTT
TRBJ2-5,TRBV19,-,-,CASSPEQGNRETQYF,TGTGCCAGTAGTCCCGAACAGGGTAATAGGGAGACCCAGTACTTC
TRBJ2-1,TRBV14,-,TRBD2,CASSQTSGGQTGYNEQFF,TGTGCCAGCAGCCAGACTAGCGGGGGACAAACGGGCTACAATGAGCAGTTCTTC
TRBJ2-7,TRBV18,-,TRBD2,CASSGGLAGGEYEQYF,TGTGCCAGCTCAGGGGGGCTAGCGGGAGGAGAATACGAGCAGTACTTC
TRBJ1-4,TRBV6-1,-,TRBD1,CASDRSGNEKLFF,TGTGCCTCGGACAGGAGCGGAAATGAAAAACTGTTTTTT
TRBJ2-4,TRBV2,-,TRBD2,CASSESGEGPRNIQYF,TGTGCCAGCAGTGAATCGGGGGAGGGGCCCCGAAACATTCAGTACTTC
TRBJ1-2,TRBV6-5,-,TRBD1,CASSPRTGGNYGYTF,TGTGCCAGCAGTCCACGGACAGGGGGCAACTATGGCTACACCTTC
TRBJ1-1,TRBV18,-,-,CASSPPLLPDTEAFF,TGTGCCAGCTCACCACCGTTACTCCCGGACACTGAAGCTTTCTTT
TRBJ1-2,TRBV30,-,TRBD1,CAWSPETGYGYTF,TGTGCCTGGAGTCCGGAGACAGGGTATGGCTACACCTTC
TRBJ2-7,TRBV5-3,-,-,CARSLARLVWAYEQYF,TGTGCCAGAAGCTTGGCCCGGCTAGTATGGGCCTACGAGCAGTACTTC
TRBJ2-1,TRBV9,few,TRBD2,CASSVGVSGGAYNEQFF,TGTGCCAGCAGCGTAGGTGTTAGCGGGGGGGCCTACAATGAGCAGTTCTTC
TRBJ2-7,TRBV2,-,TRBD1,CASSVMFGTVSEQYF,TGTGCCAGCAGTGTCATGTTCGGGACAGTCAGCGAGCAGTACTTC
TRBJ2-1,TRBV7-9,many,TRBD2,CASSLASGSPNEQFF,TGTGCCAGCAGCTTAGCTAGCGGGAGTCCCAATGAGCAGTTCTTC
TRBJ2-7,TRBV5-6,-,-,CASSLTRGGEQYF,TGTGCCAGCAGCTTAACCCGGGGTGGTGAGCAGTACTTC
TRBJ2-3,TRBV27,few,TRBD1,CASSAPTGPFWSSTDTQYF,TGTGCCAGCAGTGCTCCGACAGGGCCTTTTTGGTCTAGCACAGATACGCAGTATTTT
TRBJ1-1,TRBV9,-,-,CASSEGGGVTEAFF,TGTGCCAGCAGTGAAGGAGGCGGGGTCACTGAAGCTTTCTTT
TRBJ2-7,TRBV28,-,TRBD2,CASSSLGLAGSYEQYF,TGTGCCAGCAGTTCCTTGGGACTAGCGGGATCCTACGAGCAGTACTTC
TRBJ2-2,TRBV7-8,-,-,CASSLVSRGGTGELFF,TGTGCCAGCAGCTTAGTGTCAAGGGGAGGCACCGGGGAGCTGTTTTTT
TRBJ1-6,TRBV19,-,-,CASSSGGGSPLHF,TGTGCCAGTAGTTCAGGAGGAGGCTCACCCCTCCACTTT
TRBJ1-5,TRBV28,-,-,CASSLKMGLGGRPQHF,TGTGCCAGCAGTTTAAAGATGGGTTTGGGGGGACGGCCCCAGCATTTT
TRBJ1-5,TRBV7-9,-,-,CASSRGYRVREPQHF,TGTGCCAGCAGCAGGGGGTATCGGGTTAGAGAGCCCCAGCATTTT
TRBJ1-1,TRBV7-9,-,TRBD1,CASSLWTGGKLNTEAFF,TGTGCCAGCAGCTTATGGACAGGGGGTAAATTGAACACTGAAGCTTTCTTT
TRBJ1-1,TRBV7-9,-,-,CASSFGEVFTEAFF,TGTGCCAGCAGCTTCGGGGAGGTTTTCACTGAAGCTTTCTTT
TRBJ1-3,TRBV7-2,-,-,CASSSFLSGNTIYF,TGTGCCAGCAGCTCCTTCCTCTCTGGAAACACCATATATTTT
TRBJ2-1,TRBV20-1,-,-,CSASLYNEQFF,TGCAGTGCTAGTCTTTACAATGAGCAGTTCTTC
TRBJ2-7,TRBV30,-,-,CAREGDSHYEQYF,TGTGCGCGGGAAGGGGACAGCCACTACGAGCAGTACTTC
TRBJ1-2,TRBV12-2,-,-,CASRLSPSGRESLRGYTF,TGTGCAAGTCGCTTATCCCCCTCGGGCAGGGAAAGTTTGAGAGGCTACACCTTC
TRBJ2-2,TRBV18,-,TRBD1,CASSPPSTGGLVELFF,TGTGCCAGCTCACCACCGAGCACAGGGGGCTTGGTGGAGCTGTTTTTT
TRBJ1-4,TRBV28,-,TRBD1,CASRSYGTDNEKLFF,TGTGCCAGCAGATCCTACGGGACAGATAATGAAAAACTGTTTTTT
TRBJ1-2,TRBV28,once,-,CASSLQGAGYTF,TGTGCCAGCAGTCTACAGGGTGCTGGCTACACCTTC
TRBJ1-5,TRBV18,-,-,CASSATGPGQPQHF,TGTGCCAGCTCAGCGACAGGTCCAGGTCAGCCCCAGCATTTT
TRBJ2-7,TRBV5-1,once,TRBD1,CASSLAWDSYEQYF,TGCGCCAGCAGCTTGGCCTGGGACAGTTACGAGCAGTACTTC
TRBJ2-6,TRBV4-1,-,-,CASSLSQGSGANVLTF,TGCGCCAGCAGCCTTTCTCAGGGTTCTGGGGCCAACGTCCTGACTTTC
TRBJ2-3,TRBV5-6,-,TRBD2,CASSWGLAEQYF,TGTGCCAGCAGCTGGGGACTAGCGGAGCAGTATTTT
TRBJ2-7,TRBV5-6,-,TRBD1,CASSRRTGGLSSYEQYF,TGTGCCAGCAGCAGGCGGACAGGGGGACTCTCCTCCTACGAGCAGTACTTC